These 18 T cell receptor beta chains were all obtained from the same sample, sequenced in a study of blood T cells in healthy people across ages. Together with a sample-barcoded 5' primer, a J-beta primer mix was included in a second PCR lasting roughly 6 to 12 cycles. TCRdb processed the 5' RACE reads anew with MiXCR; each CDR3 protein has one entry. The profile covers around 1,600,000 distinct CDR3 sequences, with about 42% appearing a single time and about 3.8% taken by the ten largest. The specimen sequenced was blood. The receptor set was obtained from a woman in her late teens or twenties in good health.

This chain connects TRBV30 to TRBJ2-5, with D perhaps TRBD2 (5 bases). CDR3 length: 12 residues. V lost 0 bases and J lost 4, with 6 bases in between. Germline CDR1 and CDR2: GTSNPN and SVGIG (reference sequence). The chain's CDR3 is CAWSVGLETQYF. The CDR3, as DNA: TGTGCCTGGAGTGTAGGACTAGAGACCCAGTACTTC.

This chain uses TRBV7-8 with TRBJ2-1, with D uncertain. V was shortened by 6 bases and J by 4 bases, with 10 bases between the two germline ends. This CDR3 has 13 residues. Germline V lookup: CDR1 SGHVS, CDR2 FQNEAQ. CDR3 sequence (DNA): TGTGCCAGCAGGGACGGCATATACAATGAGCAGTTCTTC. Its translation is CASRDGIYNEQFF.

This clonotype showed up just a few times. The chain carries TRBV20-1 and TRBJ1-4, with TRBD1 as a possible D gene (5 bases). Germline values: CDR1 DFQATT, CDR2 SNEGSKA (reference sequence). CDR3 length equals 13 residues. Trimming stripped 3 bases from V and 10 bases from J, with 15 bases between. The CDR3 protein is CSARETAQGKLFF. The CDR3 nucleotides are TGCAGTGCTAGGGAGACAGCCCAGGGAAAACTGTTTTTT.

This clonotype has more than one count but fewer than ten. The chain links TRBV6-2 or TRBV6-3 to TRBJ2-1; 8 bases map to TRBD2. From germline, CDR1 is MNHEY and CDR2 SVGEGT. CDR3 size: 16 residues. V shed 0 bases and J 0 bases; nucleotides not matched to a gene: 1. As DNA, the CDR3 is TGTGCCAGCAGTTACTCGGGGACTAGCTCCTACAATGAGCAGTTCTTC. It specifies CASSYSGTSSYNEQFF.

This chain links TRBV20-1 with TRBJ2-3, with D unresolved. This CDR3 contains 15 residues. V lost 6 bases and J lost 0, with 16 bases in between. CDR1 DFQATT and CDR2 SNEGSKA come from the germline V gene (reference sequence). CDR3 nucleotides: TGCAGTGCCCTGGATGGGAAAACAAGCACAGATACGCAGTATTTT. Amino acid sequence: CSALDGKTSTDTQYF.

The V call is TRBV4-3, the J call TRBJ2-5; TRBD2 matches 10 bases. Per germline, CDR1 LGHNA and CDR2 YSLEER. This CDR3 region has 17 residues. Trimming at V came to 0 bases and at J to 5 bases, leaving 9 bases not matched to a gene. CDR3 sequence (DNA): TGCGCCAGCAGCCAAGATATGGTAGCGGGAGGTAGGGAGACCCAGTACTTC. Translated, it gives CASSQDMVAGGRETQYF.

This clonotype was counted only a few times. CDR3 amino acids: CASSLFPGRTTEAFF. CDR3 bases: TGTGCCAGCAGCTTATTTCCAGGACGGACCACTGAAGCTTTCTTT. The rearrangement links TRBV7-9 to TRBJ1-1; no clear D gene. V was clipped by 2 bases and J by 4 bases, with 14 bases between them. The CDR3 runs 15 residues. Germline lookup yields CDR1 SEHNR and CDR2 FQNEAQ (reference sequence).

V and J are TRBV5-1 and TRBJ2-5; D might be TRBD1 (5 bases). The CDR3 runs 17 residues. CDR1 and CDR2 (germline): SGHRS, YFSETQ. V gave up 2 bases and J gave up 1 base, with 18 bases separating them. As DNA, the CDR3 is TGCGCCAGCAGCTTCAGGGCCCAAACGGGTTTCCAAGAGACCCAGTACTTC. Translated, it gives CASSFRAQTGFQETQYF.

CDR3 region: CSARDPAGGMNTEAFF. The CDR3, as DNA: TGCAGTGCTAGAGATCCGGCAGGGGGGATGAACACTGAAGCTTTCTTT. The chain uses TRBV20-1 and TRBJ1-1; 7 positions agree with TRBD1. V trimming: 0 bases; J trimming: 0 bases; junction bases outside the gene matches: 7. The CDR3 consists of 16 residues. Per germline, CDR1 DFQATT and CDR2 SNEGSKA (reference sequence).

This clonotype was counted only a few times. The rearrangement joins TRBV12-5 to TRBJ2-1; 7 bases agree with TRBD1. Trimming at V came to 3 bases and at J to 7 bases, leaving 0 bases not matched to a gene. CDR3 length: 12 residues. Germline loops: CDR1 LGHNT, CDR2 FRNRAP. CDR3 in amino acids: CASGLQGNEQFF. CDR3 coding DNA: TGTGCTAGTGGTTTACAGGGGAATGAGCAGTTCTTC.

V and J are TRBV20-1 and TRBJ2-7; perhaps TRBD1 as D (6 bases). In germline, CDR1 is DFQATT, CDR2 SNEGSKA (reference sequence). The CDR3 has 13 amino acids. The CDR3 bases are TGCACCCTCCCAGGGACACCTTACAATGAGCAGTACTTC. It is translated as CTLPGTPYNEQYF.

The chain links TRBV4-1 to TRBJ1-5, with TRBD1 matching 8 bases. In germline, CDR1 is MGHRA, CDR2 YSYEKL. Trimming removed 4 bases from V and 4 bases from J; junction bases left unmatched: 9. This CDR3 has 16 amino acids. The CDR3 region has the DNA TGCGCCAGCAGCCTAAATGCGGACAGGGAAAATCAGCCCCAGCATTTT. Translating it yields CASSLNADRENQPQHF.

The chain uses TRBV7-2 and TRBJ1-2; D call uncertain. The CDR3 spans 13 residues. The V end lost 5 bases, the J end lost 7 bases, and 14 bases lay between the germline ends. Germline loops: CDR1 SGHTA, CDR2 FQGNSA. CDR3 sequence (DNA): TGTGCCAGCAGCCAGGCAACGTCGGGTGGCTACACCTTC. It encodes CASSQATSGGYTF. Full variable domain (rest looked up from reference TRBV7-2 and TRBJ1-2): GAGVSQSPSNKVTEKGKDVELRCDPISGHTALYWYRQSLGQGLEFLIYFQGNSAPDKSGLPSDRFSAERTGGSVSTLTIQRTQQEDSAVYLCASSQATSGGYTFGSGTRLTVV.

In this sample, this clonotype turned up a few times. V is TRBV7-2 and J is TRBJ1-4; a weak D match, TRBD1 (6 bases). V lost 2 bases and J lost 7, with 11 bases in between. CDR3 length: 14 amino acids. Per the germline V gene, CDR1 is SGHTA and CDR2 is FQGNSA. The CDR3 spells CASSLSGAREKLFF. CDR3 in DNA: TGTGCCAGCAGCTTATCAGGGGCTCGTGAAAAACTGTTTTTT.

This clonotype was seen a few times. The chain recombines TRBV28 with TRBJ1-2; 7 bases align to TRBD1. Germline lookup yields CDR1 MDHEN and CDR2 SYDVKM. After removal of 3 bases from V and 6 bases from J, the junction contained 10 bases not matched to a gene. The CDR3 covers 15 residues. The CDR3 sequence is CASSFPGTAYDGYTF. The CDR3 nucleotides read TGTGCCAGCAGTTTCCCAGGGACAGCCTACGATGGCTACACCTTC.

The chain employs TRBV25-1 and TRBJ2-1; D perhaps matches TRBD1 (6 bases). Trimming left V 6 bases short and J 10 bases short, with 16 bases between. The CDR3 is 13 residues long. Germline V CDR1 and CDR2: MGHDK, SYGVNS. The CDR3 here is CASRTGPPGEQFF. CDR3 DNA sequence: TGTGCCAGCAGGACAGGCCCCCCGGGAGAGCAGTTCTTC. The whole variable domain, remainder taken from reference TRBV25-1 and TRBJ2-1, is EADIYQTPRYLVIGTGKKITLECSQTMGHDKMYWYQQDPGMELHLIHYSYGVNSTEKGDLSSESTVSRIRTEHFPLTLESARPSHTSQYLCASRTGPPGEQFFGPGTRLTVL.

The V gene is TRBV20-1, the J gene TRBJ1-6; 7 bases agree with TRBD1. V lost 3 bases and J lost 7; bases outside the gene matches: 9. This CDR3 has 15 residues. Looked up from germline, CDR1 is DFQATT and CDR2 is SNEGSKA (reference sequence). The CDR3 DNA sequence: TGCAGTGCTAGCGCCGGGACAGCCAGAAATTCACCCCTCCACTTT. Translation: CSASAGTARNSPLHF.

The chain combines TRBV5-1 with TRBJ1-2; TRBD1 might be the D (6 bases). Trimming stripped 0 bases from V and 1 base from J, with 13 bases between. Germline V gives CDR1 SGHRS, CDR2 YFSETQ. The length of the CDR3 is 16 residues. CDR3 nucleotide sequence: TGCGCCAGCAGCTTGGACGGGACACGTATTAACTATGGCTACACCTTC. Encoded protein: CASSLDGTRINYGYTF.